The source of this T cell receptor (beta chain) is a study of CDR3 diversity in severe acne. This clonotype was picked up a small number of times. MiXCR was run by TCRdb on the PCR reads, yielding one entry per CDR3 protein. The sample carries about 86,000 distinct CDR3 sequences, about 54% recorded once. V was trimmed by 7 bases and J by 7 bases, leaving 10 bases between them. Germline loops: CDR1 MNHEY, CDR2 SVGAGI. The CDR3 runs to 11 residues. The V call is TRBV6-5, the J call TRBJ1-2; D might be TRBD1 (6 bases). Sequencing input: blood. This clonotype was sampled from a male donor in good health, without acne. The CDR3 here is CASTIQGGYTF. The CDR3 region has the DNA TGTGCCAGCACGATACAGGGTGGCTACACCTTC.